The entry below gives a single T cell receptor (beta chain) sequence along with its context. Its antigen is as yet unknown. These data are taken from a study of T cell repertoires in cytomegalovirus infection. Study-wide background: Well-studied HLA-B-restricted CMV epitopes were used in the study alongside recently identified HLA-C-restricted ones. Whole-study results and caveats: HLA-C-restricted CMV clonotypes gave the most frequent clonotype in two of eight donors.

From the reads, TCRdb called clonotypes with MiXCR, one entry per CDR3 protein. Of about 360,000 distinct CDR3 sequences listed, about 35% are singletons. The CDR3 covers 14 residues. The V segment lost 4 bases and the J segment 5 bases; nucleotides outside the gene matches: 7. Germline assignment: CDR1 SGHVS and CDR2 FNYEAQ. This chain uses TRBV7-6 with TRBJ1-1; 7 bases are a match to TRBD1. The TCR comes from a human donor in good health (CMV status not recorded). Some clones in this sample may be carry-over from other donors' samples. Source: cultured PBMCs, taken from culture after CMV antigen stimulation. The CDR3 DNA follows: TGTGCCAGCAGCTACGAGACAGGGATGACTGAAGCTTTCTTT. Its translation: CASSYETGMTEAFF.